A single sample is the source of the 8 T cell receptor beta chains below, sequenced in a study of T cells in Graves' hyperthyroidism and ophthalmopathy. Amplification targeted TCR beta CDR3 regions from RNA transcripts. First-round RT-PCR of the TCR CDR3 relied on the HTBI primer set. TCRdb analysed the multiplex PCR reads with MiXCR anew, one entry per CDR3 protein. The table has around 290,000 distinct CDR3 sequences, roughly 15% seen once. The sequencing input was blood. The receptor source for this set is a woman in her twenties or thirties with Graves' hyperthyroidism that later progressed to Graves' ophthalmopathy.

There are a few counts of this clonotype. This chain uses TRBV29-1 with TRBJ1-5; D gene uncertain. Germline CDR1 is SQVTM and CDR2 is ANQGSEA. This CDR3 is built from 13 residues. Trimming shortened V by 0 bases and J by 7 bases, and 10 bases separated the two germline ends. The DNA of the CDR3 is TGCAGCGTTGAAGAGGGGAAGGGCCAGCCCCAGCATTTT. This sequence encodes CSVEEGKGQPQHF.

In this sample, this clonotype turned up a few times. The chain carries TRBV24-1 and TRBJ2-6; TRBD1 might be the D (6 bases). CDR3 size: 17 residues. Germline CDR1 and CDR2: KGHDR and SFDVKD. Deletions cut 10 bases from V and 0 bases from J, with 18 bases between. The DNA of the CDR3 is TGTGCCACAAGTAGGGGGACCGACCTCTCTGGGGCCAACGTCCTGACTTTC. Amino acids: CATSRGTDLSGANVLTF.

This clonotype was counted between two and nine times. The chain joins TRBV5-6 to TRBJ1-4, with a weak D call TRBD1 (6 bases). Trimming removed 5 bases from V and 3 bases from J, with 8 bases in between. The CDR3 has 13 residues. CDR1 and CDR2 (germline): SGHDT, YYEEEE. CDR3 sequence: CASSYRANEKLFF. CDR3 bases: TGTGCCAGCAGTTACAGGGCTAATGAAAAACTGTTTTTT.

This clonotype was observed at least ten times. V gene TRBV12-3 or TRBV12-4 combines with J gene TRBJ1-3, with a possible D match to TRBD1 (5 bases). This CDR3 is 15 amino acids long. V dropped 2 bases and J dropped 0 bases, with 8 bases sitting between them. The CDR3 sequence is CASSLTGPSGNTIYF. CDR3 nucleotides: TGTGCCAGCAGTTTAACAGGACCCTCTGGAAACACCATATATTTT.

This clonotype has ten or more counts. This chain's CDR3 is CASSPGTPSTDTQYF. CDR3 coding DNA: TGTGCCAGCAGCCCCGGGACACCTAGCACAGATACGCAGTATTTT. The chain has TRBV5-5 and TRBJ2-3; a possible D gene is TRBD1 (6 bases). Per germline, CDR1 SGHKS and CDR2 YYEKEE (reference sequence). The length of the CDR3 is 15 residues. The germline V and J ends were trimmed by 4 bases and 0 bases, with 12 bases remaining between them.

This clonotype was recorded at least ten times. The CDR3 nucleotides are TGTGCCAGCAGCTCAGGACTAGCTCGGGAGCAGTACTTC. Residues: CASSSGLAREQYF. The J gene is TRBJ2-7, the V gene TRBV7-9; 8 nucleotides match TRBD2. Germline assignment: CDR1 SEHNR and CDR2 FQNEAQ (reference sequence). V was clipped by 4 bases and J by 7 bases; unmatched bases: 6. The CDR3 consists of 13 residues.

Here the CDR3 DNA reads TGCGCCAGCAGCTTGGCTGGCAGTAGCTCCTACGAGCAGTACTTC. Protein product: CASSLAGSSSYEQYF. The chain couples TRBV5-1 to TRBJ2-7; no definite D call. The CDR3 has 15 amino acids. Germline CDR1 SGHRS, CDR2 YFSETQ. Trimming took off 0 bases at V and 0 bases at J, with 10 bases between the two ends.

There are many counts of this clonotype. The chain combines TRBV9 with TRBJ2-1; TRBD2 matches at 14 bases. Germline V lookup: CDR1 SGDLS, CDR2 YYNGEE. V lost 3 bases and J lost 5; bases outside the gene matches: 1. This CDR3 comprises 15 residues. Here the CDR3 reads CASSGGLAGDNEQFF. The CDR3 DNA reads TGTGCCAGCAGCGGGGGACTAGCGGGAGACAATGAGCAGTTCTTC.